This TCR beta chain was documented in a study (dated by TCRdb to between 2021 and 2024). Survey-level sequencing on the immunoSEQ platform was used to profile TCR beta chain repertoires. As for how the authors treated the data: CDR3 amino acid length spectratypes and V-J pairing frequencies were compared, and repertoire diversity was measured with the inverse Simpson index. TCR beta CDR3 sequences were matched against VDJdb to annotate clonotypes specific to SARS-CoV-2, CMV, influenza A and EBV. Imported from immuneACCESS, the table was reduced by TCRdb to in-frame sequences with V and J called. These copies leave out some clones; in studies compared against another copy, an unresolved V gene accounts for under half, and the cause of the remainder is not known. V, J and clone size were drawn from that table, and D and trimming were deduced from the DNA. The sample table holds 60,000 to 85,000 clones, of which 85% to 95% were seen once. Of the sample, 4% to 5% falls within the top ten clones.

In the case of this clone: The antigen it recognizes is unknown. Per-base quality was not reported, and no clone a single base away is much larger than it.

Overall study results and their limits: According to the authors, more investigation is needed, including longitudinal sampling and evaluation of a control group.

PBMCs were separated from peripheral blood, and TCR beta sequencing was performed on genomic DNA obtained from unsorted PBMCs. V has 0 bases trimmed and J has 3 bases trimmed; junction bases matching no gene number 2. As encoded in the germline V gene, CDR1 is SGHRS while CDR2 is YFSETQ. From cysteine to phenylalanine, the CDR3 is 15 amino acids long. Only CDR3 DNA is held: 45 bases, read in frame from base 1. The sequencing input was PBMCs. The receptor was isolated from a man between 35 and 55 years old with rheumatoid arthritis. Recombination connected TRBV5-1 to TRBJ1-1; the central 10 bases match TRBD1. The CDR3 protein: CASSLGGQGDTEAFF. The DNA sequence reads TGCGCCAGCAGCTTGGGTGGACAGGGGGACACTGAAGCTTTCTTT.